This T cell receptor beta chain appears in the sequencing data of a study of T cell changes during pregnancy in multiple sclerosis. This CDR3 is 15 amino acids long. Trimming removed 2 bases from V and 3 bases from J; junction bases left unmatched: 4. Germline CDR1 reads MNHNS; CDR2 reads SASEGT. TCRdb's table, derived via immunoSEQ multiplex PCR, lists solely in-frame clones and lacks some. The sample has about 44,000 clones, 80% to 95% seen once; the top ten hold about 0.73%. Sequences were derived from CD4+ T cells from peripheral blood mononuclear cells, sampled in the first trimester of pregnancy. The source is a female donor with multiple sclerosis, enrolled in a pregnancy study. This chain links TRBV6-1 with TRBJ2-3; 8 bases are shared with TRBD1. CDR3 nucleotide sequence: TGTGCCAGCAGTGAACCCAGGGGGCGAACAGATACGCAGTATTTT. Residues: CASSEPRGRTDTQYF.